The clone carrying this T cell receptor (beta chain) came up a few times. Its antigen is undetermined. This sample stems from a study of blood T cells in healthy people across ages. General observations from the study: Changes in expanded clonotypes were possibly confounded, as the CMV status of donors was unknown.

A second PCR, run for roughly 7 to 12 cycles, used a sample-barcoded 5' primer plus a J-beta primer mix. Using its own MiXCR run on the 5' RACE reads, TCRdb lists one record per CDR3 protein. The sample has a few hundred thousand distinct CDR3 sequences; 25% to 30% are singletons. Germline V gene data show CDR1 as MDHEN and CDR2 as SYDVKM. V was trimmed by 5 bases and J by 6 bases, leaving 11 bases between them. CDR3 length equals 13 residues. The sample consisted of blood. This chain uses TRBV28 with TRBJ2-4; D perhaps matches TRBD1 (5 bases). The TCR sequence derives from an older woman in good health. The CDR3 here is CASSDLQGNIQYF. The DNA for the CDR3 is TGTGCCAGCAGTGACCTTCAGGGAAACATTCAGTACTTC.